The rows below give T cell receptor beta chains drawn from one sample of a study of shared clonotypes between healthy human individuals. This table comes from immunoSEQ multiplex PCR, and its TCRdb copy is limited to in-frame clones, with some not included. The profile covers more than 2 million clones, with 90% to 95% appearing a single time and around 0.13% taken by the ten largest. The sample taken for sequencing was naive CD4+ T cells sorted from blood. These receptors originate from a man younger than 35 in good health. Both conserved end residues are part of each CDR3. D genes are given only for firm matches. Size tells how often a clone was seen (once, few, many) or the class of an expanded clone, and some rows leave it out.

NA,few,TRBV5-1,TRBJ2-7,TGCGCCAGCAGCGATTACTACGAGCAGTACTTC,CASSDYYEQYF
TRBD2,NA,TRBV10-3,TRBJ2-3,TGTGCCATCAGTGATTCTAGCGGGGGACAGTATTTT,CAISDSSGGQYF
TRBD1,NA,TRBV11-2,TRBJ1-4,TGTGCCAGCAGCTCGGGGACAGGGGGTGGTGAAAAACTGTTTTTT,CASSSGTGGGEKLFF
NA,NA,TRBV5-1,TRBJ2-3,TGCGCCAGCAGCTTGGCTGGGGATTCAACAGATACGCAGTATTTT,CASSLAGDSTDTQYF
TRBD2,NA,TRBV7-9,TRBJ2-5,TGTGCCAGCAGCCCACTGGGTAGCGGGAGGGCGATCGACGAGACCCAGTACTTC,CASSPLGSGRAIDETQYF
TRBD1,NA,TRBV5-1,TRBJ2-3,TGCGCCAGCAGCGGGACAGGGTTCCAAGATACGCAGTATTTT,CASSGTGFQDTQYF
NA,NA,TRBV5-1,TRBJ2-1,TGCGCCAGCAGCCCCGGACAGTACAATGAGCAGTTCTTC,CASSPGQYNEQFF
NA,once,TRBV29-1,TRBJ2-1,TGCAGCGTTGCTTACCGGGATGAGCAGTTCTTC,CSVAYRDEQFF
NA,NA,TRBV18,TRBJ2-5,TGTGCCAGCTCACCTCGGGGCAGCCAAGAGACCCAGTACTTC,CASSPRGSQETQYF
NA,NA,TRBV20-1,TRBJ2-1,TGCAGTGTGAACAGGGACAATGAGCAGTTCTTC,CSVNRDNEQFF
NA,NA,TRBV6-1,TRBJ1-1,TGTGCCAGCAGTGACTTGTTCAAGGCGGCTGAAGCTTTCTTT,CASSDLFKAAEAFF
NA,once,TRBV9,TRBJ2-2,TGTGCCAGCAGCGTAGATCCCACGTACACCGGGGAGCTGTTTTTT,CASSVDPTYTGELFF
TRBD1,NA,TRBV6-5,TRBJ1-5,TGTGCCAGCCACTCATCTACAGGGGTGGGACAGCCCCAGCATTTT,CASHSSTGVGQPQHF
TRBD1,NA,TRBV7-6,TRBJ2-7,TGTGCCAGCAGCCCCGGGGACAGGGCGAACGAGCAGTACTTC,CASSPGDRANEQYF
TRBD2,NA,TRBV11-2,TRBJ2-7,TGTGCCAGCAGCGTAGCGGGAGGTTTGGGCGAGCAGTACTTC,CASSVAGGLGEQYF
TRBD2,NA,TRBV12-5,TRBJ2-1,TGTGCTAGTGGTTCCACTAGCGGGAGTTTCAATGAGCAGTTCTTC,CASGSTSGSFNEQFF
TRBD2,NA,TRBV6-5,TRBJ2-7,TGTGCCAGCGGACGACTAGCGGGGGACAGTCAGTACTTC,CASGRLAGDSQYF
NA,NA,TRBV5-1,TRBJ1-4,TGCGCCAGCAGCTTCGCAGGGGATAATGAAAAACTGTTTTTT,CASSFAGDNEKLFF
NA,NA,TRBV6-5,TRBJ2-7,TGTGCCAGCAGTTACGTCGGGGCCGAGCAGTACTTC,CASSYVGAEQYF
NA,NA,TRBV18,TRBJ2-3,TGTGCCAGCTCACCAATCCTTTTAGCACAAAATTCAGATACGCAGTATTTT,CASSPILLAQNSDTQYF
NA,NA,TRBV5-1,TRBJ2-7,TGCGCCAGCAGCCAATGGCCCAACTACGAGCAGTACTTC,CASSQWPNYEQYF
NA,NA,TRBV25-1,TRBJ2-7,TGTGCCAGGCTCCGACAGGATTCCTACGAGCAGTACTTC,CARLRQDSYEQYF
NA,NA,TRBV2,TRBJ2-6,TGTGCCAGCAGCCCCCCCGGGGGTTCTGGGGCCAACGTCCTGACTTTC,CASSPPGGSGANVLTF
NA,NA,TRBV10-3,TRBJ2-2,TGTGCCATCAGTGTGGGAGGAACGAACACCGGGGAGCTGTTTTTT,CAISVGGTNTGELFF
TRBD1,NA,TRBV13,TRBJ1-6,TGTGCCAGCAGCTTCAGGGGGCGCGGGGCCTATAATTCACCCCTCCACTTT,CASSFRGRGAYNSPLHF
NA,NA,TRBV5-6,TRBJ2-1,TGTGCCAGCAGCTTGGTGGCAGGCCTCACCGACAATGAGCAGTTCTTC,CASSLVAGLTDNEQFF
TRBD1,many,TRBV5-1,TRBJ2-7,TGCGCCAGCAGCACAACGGGACAGGGGTACGAGCAGTACTTC,CASSTTGQGYEQYF
TRBD2,NA,TRBV6-1,TRBJ2-3,TGTGCCAGCATTGTCGCGGGAGTCACAGATACGCAGTATTTT,CASIVAGVTDTQYF
NA,NA,TRBV30,TRBJ2-1,TGTGCCTGGACGACTGACTCATACAATGAGCAGTTCTTC,CAWTTDSYNEQFF
TRBD1,NA,TRBV5-1,TRBJ1-3,TGCGCCAGCAGCTCGGACAGGACCTCTGGAAACACCATATATTTT,CASSSDRTSGNTIYF
NA,NA,TRBV2,TRBJ2-7,TGTGCCAGCACTAGGGACGGCCCCTACGAGCAGTACTTC,CASTRDGPYEQYF
NA,NA,TRBV2,TRBJ2-7,TGTGCCAGCTCGTACGAGGAACCCCACGAGCAGTACTTC,CASSYEEPHEQYF
TRBD1,NA,TRBV28,TRBJ1-2,TGTGCCGGGAACGCCGGGACAGGTTCGCCCTACACCTTC,CAGNAGTGSPYTF
NA,few,TRBV5-4,TRBJ1-5,TGTGCCAGCGCCCGGGACCGCAATCAGCCCCAGCATTTT,CASARDRNQPQHF
NA,once,TRBV30,TRBJ1-1,TGTGCCTGGAGTCCACGTTCCGCCATGAACACTGAAGCTTTCTTT,CAWSPRSAMNTEAFF
NA,NA,TRBV27,TRBJ2-2,TGTGCCAGCAATACACAGAACACCGGGGAGCTGTTTTTT,CASNTQNTGELFF
NA,NA,TRBV25-1,TRBJ1-2,TGTGCCAGCAGTGGCCTCTCCGGCGGAGTCGGTGGCTACACCTTC,CASSGLSGGVGGYTF
TRBD1,NA,TRBV10-3,TRBJ2-2,TGTGCCAACAGGGGAGCGAACACCGGGGAGCTGTTTTTT,CANRGANTGELFF
NA,NA,TRBV9,TRBJ2-5,TGTGCCAGCAGCGTAGCCACGTCAAAAGAGACCCAGTACTTC,CASSVATSKETQYF
TRBD1,NA,TRBV27,TRBJ2-1,TGTGCCAGCAGTCCCGACCGACAGGGGGTTTACAATGAGCAGTTCTTC,CASSPDRQGVYNEQFF
NA,NA,TRBV27,TRBJ1-6,TGTGCCAGCAGTTTTAACGCCTTCGGTTCACCCCTCCACTTT,CASSFNAFGSPLHF
TRBD1,once,TRBV7-9,TRBJ1-4,TGTGCCAGCAGGGCATTGGGGACAGGGGATGAAAAACTGTTTTTT,CASRALGTGDEKLFF
NA,NA,TRBV5-1,TRBJ1-4,TGCGCCAGCAGCCTCCGACCCCTGGGTTCTCCACAGGGTGAAAAACTGTTTTTT,CASSLRPLGSPQGEKLFF
NA,once,TRBV27,TRBJ1-5,TGTGCCAGCAGTCCTAGGGGAGGGTTGCATCAGCCCCAGCATTTT,CASSPRGGLHQPQHF
NA,NA,TRBV4-1,TRBJ1-5,TGCGCCAGCAGCCAAGGGGGGCGAACAGATCAGCCCCAGCATTTT,CASSQGGRTDQPQHF
NA,once,TRBV6-5,TRBJ1-6,TGTGCCAGCTGTTGGTCTCCCTATAATTCACCCCTCCACTTT,CASCWSPYNSPLHF
NA,NA,TRBV18,TRBJ1-2,TGTGCCAGCTCACCAGTCGGTGACTATGGCTACACCTTC,CASSPVGDYGYTF
NA,NA,TRBV10-3,TRBJ1-2,TGTGCCAGCGGCAATCGGGCCAACTATGGCTACACCTTC,CASGNRANYGYTF
NA,NA,TRBV18,TRBJ1-5,TGTGCCAGCTCACCATCGGTCAATCAGCCCCAGCATTTT,CASSPSVNQPQHF
TRBD1,NA,TRBV11-1,TRBJ2-2,TGTGCCAGCAGCTTACGGGGACAGGTCACCGGGGAGCTGTTTTTT,CASSLRGQVTGELFF
TRBD1,NA,TRBV10-2,TRBJ1-2,TGCGCCAGCAGCAGACACCGAGAGGGACAGGGAGGATATGGCTACACCTTC,CASSRHREGQGGYGYTF
NA,NA,TRBV27,TRBJ2-2,TGTGCCAGCAGGTGGCCTGGGGGCGGCGGGGAGCTGTTTTTT,CASRWPGGGGELFF
TRBD2,NA,TRBV13,TRBJ2-7,TGTGCCAGCAGCCGTCCCGGGACTAGCGGGAGTTACGAGCAGTACTTC,CASSRPGTSGSYEQYF
NA,NA,TRBV18,TRBJ1-1,TGTGCCAGCTCACCAAAAGTGAACACTGAAGCTTTCTTT,CASSPKVNTEAFF
NA,NA,TRBV6-5,TRBJ1-5,TGTGCCAGCAGTTTGACACGTGGCCAGCCCCAGCATTTT,CASSLTRGQPQHF
TRBD2,NA,TRBV19,TRBJ2-5,TGTGCCACCAAGGGGACTAGCGGATCCGGGACCCAGTACTTC,CATKGTSGSGTQYF
TRBD2,NA,TRBV5-1,TRBJ2-5,TGCGCCAGCAGTGGCGGGGGGACCCCAGAGACCCAGTACTTC,CASSGGGTPETQYF